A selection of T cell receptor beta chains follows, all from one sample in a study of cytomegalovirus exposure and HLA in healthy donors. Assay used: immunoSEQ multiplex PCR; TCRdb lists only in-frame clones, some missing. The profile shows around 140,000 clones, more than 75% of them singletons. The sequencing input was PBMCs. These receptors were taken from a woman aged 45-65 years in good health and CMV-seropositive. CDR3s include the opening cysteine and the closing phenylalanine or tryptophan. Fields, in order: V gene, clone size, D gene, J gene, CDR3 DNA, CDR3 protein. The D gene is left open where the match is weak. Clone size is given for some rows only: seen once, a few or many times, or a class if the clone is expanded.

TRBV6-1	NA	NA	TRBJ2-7	TGTGCCAGCAGTCCTCCAGGGGTCTACGAGCAGTACTTC	CASSPPGVYEQYF
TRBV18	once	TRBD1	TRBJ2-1	TGTGCCAGCTCACGGGTGGTCGGGACAGGGACCAATGAGCAGTTCTTC	CASSRVVGTGTNEQFF
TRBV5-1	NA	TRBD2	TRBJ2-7	TGCGCCAGCAGCCCGGGAGGGTCCGCGATCTACGAGCAGTACTTC	CASSPGGSAIYEQYF
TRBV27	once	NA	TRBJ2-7	TGTGCCAGCAGTCACGCCCGACAGTGGAGCTCCTACGAGCAGTACTTC	CASSHARQWSSYEQYF
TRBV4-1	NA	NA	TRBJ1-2	TGCGCCAGCAGACAAGGTATGAACCTCGGCTATGGCTACACCTTC	CASRQGMNLGYGYTF
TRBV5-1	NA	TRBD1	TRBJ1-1	TGCGCCAGCAGCCCCGGGACAGGGGGCGCAGGAACTGAAGCTTTCTTT	CASSPGTGGAGTEAFF
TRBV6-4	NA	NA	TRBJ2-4	TGTGCCAGAGGTGAAGGGAGACTAAACATTCAGTACTTC	CARGEGRLNIQYF
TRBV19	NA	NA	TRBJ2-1	TGTGCCAGTAGTCCTCCCCCGGGACATTACAATGAGCAGTTCTTC	CASSPPPGHYNEQFF
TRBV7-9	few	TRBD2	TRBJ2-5	TGTGCCAGCAGCTCCACCTTAGCGGGGGGCCCCTCGACGGAGACCCAGTACTTC	CASSSTLAGGPSTETQYF
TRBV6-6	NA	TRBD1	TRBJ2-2	TGTGCCAGCAGTCAGACAGGGGACCCGTGGACCGGGGAGCTGTTTTTT	CASSQTGDPWTGELFF
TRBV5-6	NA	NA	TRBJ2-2	TGTGCCAGCAGCTTGGACCCCTGGAGGCGGGGCACCGGGGAGCTGTTTTTT	CASSLDPWRRGTGELFF
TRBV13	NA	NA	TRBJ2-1	TGTGCCAGCAGCTTCCTCTCCTACAATGAGCAGTTCTTC	CASSFLSYNEQFF
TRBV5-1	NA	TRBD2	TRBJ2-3	TGCGCCAGCAGCCCTGGAGGATTAGCGGGGGGCTACACAGATACGCAGTATTTT	CASSPGGLAGGYTDTQYF
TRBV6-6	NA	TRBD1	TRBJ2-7	TGTGCCAGCAGTTTCCCACAGGGGGCGGCGGGTGAGCAGTACTTC	CASSFPQGAAGEQYF
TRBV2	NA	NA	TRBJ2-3	TGTGCCAGCAGTGAAGGGGGGCGAGGAAGCACAGATACGCAGTATTTT	CASSEGGRGSTDTQYF
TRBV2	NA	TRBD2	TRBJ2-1	TGTGCCAGCACCTGGGGGAGGGCATCCTACAATGAGCAGTTCTTC	CASTWGRASYNEQFF